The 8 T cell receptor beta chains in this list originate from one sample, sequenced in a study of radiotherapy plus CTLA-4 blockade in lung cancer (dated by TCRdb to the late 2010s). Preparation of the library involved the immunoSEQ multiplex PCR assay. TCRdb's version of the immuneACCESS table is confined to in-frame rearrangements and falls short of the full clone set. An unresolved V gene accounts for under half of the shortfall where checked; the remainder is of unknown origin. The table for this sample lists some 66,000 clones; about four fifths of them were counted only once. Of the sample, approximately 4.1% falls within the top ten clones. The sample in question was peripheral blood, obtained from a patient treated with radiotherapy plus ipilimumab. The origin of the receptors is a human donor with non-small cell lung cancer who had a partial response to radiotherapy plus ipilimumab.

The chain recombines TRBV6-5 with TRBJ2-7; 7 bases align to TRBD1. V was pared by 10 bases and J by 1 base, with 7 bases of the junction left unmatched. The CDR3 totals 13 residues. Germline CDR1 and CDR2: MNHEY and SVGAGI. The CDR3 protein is CATFGTESYEQYF. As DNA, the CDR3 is TGTGCCACCTTTGGGACAGAGTCCTACGAGCAGTACTTC.

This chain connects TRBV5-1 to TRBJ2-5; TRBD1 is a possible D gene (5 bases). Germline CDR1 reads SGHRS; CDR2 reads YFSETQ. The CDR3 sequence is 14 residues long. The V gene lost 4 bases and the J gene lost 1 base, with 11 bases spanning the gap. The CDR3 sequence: CASSLQDSQETQYF. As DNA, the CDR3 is TGCGCCAGCAGCCTCCAAGACAGCCAAGAGACCCAGTACTTC.

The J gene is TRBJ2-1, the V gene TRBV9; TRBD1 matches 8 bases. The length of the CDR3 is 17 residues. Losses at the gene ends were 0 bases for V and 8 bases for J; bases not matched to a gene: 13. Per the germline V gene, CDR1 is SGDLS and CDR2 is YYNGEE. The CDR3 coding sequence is TGTGCCAGCAGCGTAGGGGGAGCCAGGGGGCGTAGATATGAGCAGTTCTTC. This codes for CASSVGGARGRRYEQFF. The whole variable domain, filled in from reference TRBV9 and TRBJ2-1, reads DSGVTQTPKHLITATGQRVTLRCSPRSGDLSVYWYQQSLDQGLQFLIQYYNGEERAKGNILERFSAQQFPDLHSELNLSSLELGDSALYFCASSVGGARGRRYEQFFGPGTRLTVL.

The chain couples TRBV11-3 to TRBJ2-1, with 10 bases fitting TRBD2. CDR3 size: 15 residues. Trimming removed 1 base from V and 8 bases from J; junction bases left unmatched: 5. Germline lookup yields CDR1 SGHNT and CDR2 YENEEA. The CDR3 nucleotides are TGTGCCAGCAGCTTAGGGGCTAGCGGGAGCTATGAGCAGTTCTTC. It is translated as CASSLGASGSYEQFF. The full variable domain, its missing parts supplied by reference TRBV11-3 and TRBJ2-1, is EAGVVQSPRYKIIEKKQPVAFWCNPISGHNTLYWYLQNLGQGPELLIRYENEEAVDDSQLPKDRFSAERLKGVDSTLKIQPAELGDSAVYLCASSLGASGSYEQFFGPGTRLTVL.

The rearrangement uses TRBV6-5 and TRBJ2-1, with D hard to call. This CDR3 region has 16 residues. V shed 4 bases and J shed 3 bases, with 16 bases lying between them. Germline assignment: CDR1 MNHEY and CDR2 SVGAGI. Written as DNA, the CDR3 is TGTGCCAGCAGTTTCAATCGTCGGTCCGACTACAATGAGCAGTTCTTC. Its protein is CASSFNRRSDYNEQFF.

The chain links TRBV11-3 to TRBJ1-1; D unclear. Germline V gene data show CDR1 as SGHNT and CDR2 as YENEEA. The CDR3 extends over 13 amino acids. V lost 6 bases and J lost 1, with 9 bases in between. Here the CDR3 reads CASSFTQNTEAFF. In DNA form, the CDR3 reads TGTGCCAGCAGTTTTACACAGAACACTGAAGCTTTCTTT.

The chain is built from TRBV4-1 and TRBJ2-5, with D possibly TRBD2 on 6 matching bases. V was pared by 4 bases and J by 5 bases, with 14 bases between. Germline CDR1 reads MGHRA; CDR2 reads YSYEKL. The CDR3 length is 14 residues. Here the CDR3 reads CASSLGEEGETQYF. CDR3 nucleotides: TGCGCCAGCAGCCTAGGGGAGGAGGGGGAGACCCAGTACTTC.

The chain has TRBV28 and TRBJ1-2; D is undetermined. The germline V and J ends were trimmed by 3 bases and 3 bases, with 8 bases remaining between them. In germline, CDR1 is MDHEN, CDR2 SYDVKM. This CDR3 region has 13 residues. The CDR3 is CASSFEQYYGYTF. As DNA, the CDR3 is TGTGCCAGCAGTTTCGAACAGTACTATGGCTACACCTTC.